The 16 T cell receptor beta chains in this list originate from one sample, sequenced in a study of CXCR3-negative and CXCR3-positive naive CD8 T cells. Study results and caveats: Greater hydrophobicity was found in TRB CDR3s of CXCR3-positive naive cells than of CXCR3-negative naive cells.

These receptors lack a known antigen. Each TRB cDNA library was prepared by 5' RACE (with UMI labels). TCRdb re-called the 5' RACE reads; one entry per CDR3 protein, DNA not given. Its clone listing holds 150,000 to 180,000 distinct CDR3 sequences. The material sequenced was naive CXCR3+ CD8+ T cells from blood. The subset is: CD45RO-CCR7+CD27+CD95- naive CD8+ T cells expressing CXCR3 (TNR3+). The receptors stem from a human donor in good health. Some clones in this sample may be carry-over from other donors' samples.

The chain carries TRBV5-1 and TRBJ2-7; TCRdb's assignment of TRBD1 cannot be checked, as there is no DNA. This CDR3 contains 13 residues. Germline assignment: CDR1 SGHRS and CDR2 YFSETQ. The CDR3 loop is CASTEGSSYEQYF.

The chain joins TRBV2 to TRBJ2-7. Germline values: CDR1 SNHLY, CDR2 FYNNEI. The length of the CDR3 is 11 residues. The CDR3 sequence is CASRAVGEQYF.

This sequence joins TRBV4-1 and TRBJ2-7; lacking DNA, the TRBD1 call made by TCRdb goes unchecked. Germline CDR1 is MGHRA and CDR2 is YSYEKL. The CDR3 is 14 residues long. CDR3 in amino acids: CASSLGQGVDEQYF.

The V gene is TRBV11-2, the J gene TRBJ2-3; the TRBD1 assignment by TCRdb is unverifiable without DNA. Germline CDR1 SGHAT, CDR2 FQNNGV. The CDR3 extends over 13 amino acids. This CDR3 is CASSLALTDTQYF.

CDR3 in amino acids: CASRVTGTGDHGELFF. The J gene is TRBJ2-2, the V gene TRBV12-3 or TRBV12-4; checking the TCRdb D call of TRBD1 is not possible without DNA. CDR3 length: 16 residues.

The chain couples TRBV3-1 to TRBJ2-7. Per germline, CDR1 LGHDT and CDR2 YNNKEL (reference sequence). This CDR3 comprises 13 residues. The CDR3 is CASSQDPPYEQYF.

The CDR3 sequence is CSAGTGGYYEQYF. The J gene is TRBJ2-7, the V gene TRBV29-1; the D call from TCRdb, TRBD1, cannot be confirmed without DNA. Germline V gene data show CDR1 as SQVTM and CDR2 as ANQGSEA. The CDR3 spans 13 residues.

The V call is TRBV12-3 or TRBV12-4, the J call TRBJ2-4; TCRdb outputs TRBD1, but without DNA this stays unchecked. The CDR3 totals 19 residues. The CDR3 reads CASSPPTDDRKLAKNIQYF.

This chain's CDR3 is CASSQRPGGTGELFF. The gene calls are TRBV4-3 and TRBJ2-2; the D gene TCRdb calls, TRBD1, cannot be checked with no DNA. This CDR3 has 15 residues. From germline, CDR1 is LGHNA and CDR2 YSLEER.

This chain links TRBV5-1 with TRBJ2-1. This CDR3 is 15 amino acids long. CDR1 is SGHRS, CDR2 YFSETQ, per germline. CDR3 sequence: CASSLVRDYYNEQFF. Full variable domain (rest looked up from reference TRBV5-1 and TRBJ2-1): KAGVTQTPRYLIKTRGQQVTLSCSPISGHRSVSWYQQTPGQGLQFLFEYFSETQRNKGNFPGRFSGRQFSNSRSEMNVSTLELGDSALYLCASSLVRDYYNEQFFGPGTRLTVL.

The genes are TRBV24-1 and TRBJ1-1. This CDR3 comprises 13 residues. Germline CDR1 is KGHDR and CDR2 is SFDVKD. This chain's CDR3 is CATSVGFNTEAFF.

The rearrangement uses TRBV5-5 and TRBJ2-2; TCRdb gives TRBD1 as the D gene, but with no DNA this cannot be confirmed. The CDR3 contains 18 residues. Germline CDR1 SGHKS, CDR2 YYEKEE (reference sequence). The CDR3 reads CASTTARDRVSNTGELFF.

This sequence joins TRBV3-1 and TRBJ1-5; absent DNA, TCRdb's TRBD1 call cannot be checked. Germline V gives CDR1 LGHDT, CDR2 YNNKEL (reference sequence). The CDR3 sequence is 17 residues long. The CDR3 region is CASSQLPPGTGNQPQHF. Full variable domain (remainder filled in from reference TRBV3-1 and TRBJ1-5): DTAVSQTPKYLVTQMGNDKSIKCEQNLGHDTMYWYKQDSKKFLKIMFSYNNKELIINETVPNRFSPKSPDKAHLNLHINSLELGDSAVYFCASSQLPPGTGNQPQHFGDGTRLSIL.

This chain connects TRBV9 to TRBJ2-1; the TRBD1 assignment by TCRdb is unverifiable without DNA. Germline loops: CDR1 SGDLS, CDR2 YYNGEE. The CDR3 runs to 14 residues. The CDR3 sequence: CASRRGDSVDEQFF.

The chain carries TRBV7-9 and TRBJ2-1; TCRdb calls TRBD2, which cannot be checked without DNA. CDR3 size: 12 residues. Germline V CDR1 and CDR2: SEHNR, FQNEAQ (reference sequence). CDR3 residues: CASSWTIDEQFF.

The CDR3: CASSPGDSRPTNEKLFF. The V gene is TRBV7-6, the J gene TRBJ1-4; TCRdb designates TRBD1, a call that cannot be tested without DNA. The CDR3 is 17 amino acids. Looked up from germline, CDR1 is SGHVS and CDR2 is FNYEAQ. Complete variable domain (other parts from reference TRBV7-6 and TRBJ1-4): GAGVSQSPRYKVTKRGQDVALRCDPISGHVSLYWYRQALGQGPEFLTYFNYEAQQDKSGLPNDRFSAERPEGSISTLTIQRTEQRDSAMYRCASSPGDSRPTNEKLFFGSGTQLSVL.